This T cell receptor beta chain derives from a study of T cells in Graves' hyperthyroidism and ophthalmopathy. The TCR beta CDR3 regions underwent amplification using RNA transcripts as the source. HTBI primers were employed in a first-round RT-PCR of the TCR CDR3. In TCRdb, the multiplex PCR reads were re-called with MiXCR into one record per CDR3 protein. Altogether about 620,000 distinct CDR3 sequences are present, around 15% being singletons, with the ten largest covering 3.5% to 4%. Ten or more counts support this clonotype. The antigen is undetermined. The definition of stable Graves' hyperthyroidism was no ophthalmopathy progression within 18 months. Exclusion of a patient resulted from uncontrolled infection, other autoimmune disease, pregnancy or lactation. The diagnoses drew upon clinical symptoms, serum thyroxine and TRAb, thyroid ultrasound and orbital computed tomography. General study findings and limits: Blood held most thyroid clonotypes expanded above 0.001 frequency.

The length of the CDR3 is 15 residues. After removal of 0 bases from V and 6 bases from J, the junction contained 4 bases not matched to a gene. Per germline, CDR1 MNHEY and CDR2 SVGAGI. The receptor comes from a woman aged 30 to 39 with Graves' hyperthyroidism. The V and J genes are TRBV6-5 and TRBJ1-2; 10 bases match TRBD1. Input material: blood. Written as DNA, the CDR3 is TGTGCCAGCAGTTACTCGGGACAGGGGCCCGATGGCTACACCTTC. This encodes CASSYSGQGPDGYTF.